The clone carrying this T cell receptor (beta chain) came up a few times. What it binds is not known. TCRdb re-analysed the PCR reads in MiXCR, keeping a single row per CDR3 protein. The table records 79,000 or so distinct CDR3 sequences, about 23% of them present only once. This entry belongs to a study of molecular identifiers for immune sequencing clone quantification. Study information: In replicates, the authors split RNA from 20,000 or 100,000 naive CD8 cells five ways and sequenced four.

The length of the CDR3 is 18 residues. The germline V and J ends were trimmed by 7 bases and 0 bases, with 19 bases remaining between them. Construction of naive CD8 libraries employed roughly 20,000 to 1,000,000 sorted cells together with 10%, 30% or 50% RNA. Sorting defined naive CD8 T cells as CD8+CD4-CCR7+CD45RA+. The study's findings and limits: Whereas naive cells kept under 1% of molecules in clones above 20 RNA copies, such clones held over 99% in effectors.

The rearrangement joins TRBV12-3 or TRBV12-4 to TRBJ2-6, with D unresolved. The sequenced sample was naive CD8+ T cells from blood, with Jurkat cell RNA spiked in. Regarding subset: FACS-sorted CD8+CD4-CCR7+CD45RA+ naive T cells. The sequence was collected from a human donor in good health. Some libraries in this study had Jurkat cell RNA spiked in. The CDR3 loop is CASTHLKNSYSGANVLTF. The CDR3, as DNA: TGTGCCAGCACCCACTTAAAGAATTCTTACTCTGGGGCCAACGTCCTGACTTTC.